A selection of T cell receptor beta chains follows, all from one sample in a study of T cell responses to AZD1222 COVID-19 vaccine. Method: immunoSEQ multiplex PCR; TCRdb's copy keeps in-frame clones and lacks some. The data contain about 59,000 clones, roughly 84% of them singletons. The sequenced sample was peripheral blood, obtained on day 0 of AZD1222 vaccination. The receptors were sampled from an adult in good health. The CDR3 runs from the conserved cysteine through the conserved F or W. The order of the fields is V gene, clone size, J gene, D gene, CDR3 DNA, CDR3 protein. A D gene is named only where the DNA matches it firmly. Only part of the rows carry a size: once, few, many, or a class if the clone is expanded.

TRBV7-9	-	TRBJ2-7	-	TGTGCCAGCAGCTGGGATGCCTACGAGCAGTACTTC	CASSWDAYEQYF
TRBV19	-	TRBJ1-3	TRBD1	TGTGCCAGTAATCCAGGGGGCTTTGGAAACACCATATATTTT	CASNPGGFGNTIYF
TRBV28	-	TRBJ2-3	-	TGTGCCAGCAGTTTCCGGAGCGCCGTGGTCTCGCAGTATTTT	CASSFRSAVVSQYF
TRBV3-1/TRBV3-2	-	TRBJ2-1	-	TGTGCCAGCAGCCAAATAGGCAGGGGCAATGAGCAGTTCTTC	CASSQIGRGNEQFF
TRBV4-3	-	TRBJ1-4	-	TGCGCCAGCAGCCAAGATGCGAGCGACCTCGATGAAAAACTGTTTTTT	CASSQDASDLDEKLFF
TRBV6-2/TRBV6-3	-	TRBJ2-7	-	TGTGCCAGCAGTTACTCGACTGTGACTCATACCTACGAGCAGTACTTC	CASSYSTVTHTYEQYF
TRBV19	-	TRBJ1-5	-	TGTGCCAGTAGTATAGATCTCCATCAGCCCCAGCATTTT	CASSIDLHQPQHF
TRBV4-2	-	TRBJ2-7	-	TGTGCCAGCAGCCAAGCAGAATCGGACTCTCCATACGAGCAGTACTTC	CASSQAESDSPYEQYF
TRBV6-5	-	TRBJ2-7	TRBD2	TGTGCCAGCAGGGTGGGGAGGGACTCCTACGAGCAGTACTTC	CASRVGRDSYEQYF
TRBV7-2	-	TRBJ1-5	-	TGTGCCAGCAGCTTAGGACAGAATCAGCCCCAGCATTTT	CASSLGQNQPQHF
TRBV6-1	-	TRBJ2-7	-	TGTGCCAGCAGTGTATCCAGAAGGGCTTCTGTGGTAATCCCCGGTTACGAGCAGTACTTC	CASSVSRRASVVIPGYEQYF
TRBV5-1	-	TRBJ1-2	-	TGCGCCTCGCTCCAGGCTCCCGCTAACTATGGCTACACCTTC	CASLQAPANYGYTF
TRBV4-2	few	TRBJ2-1	TRBD2	TGTGCCAGCAGCCAAGCGAGCGGGGGGCAGTACAATGAGCAGTTCTTC	CASSQASGGQYNEQFF
TRBV19	-	TRBJ2-1	TRBD2	TGTGCCAGTAGTATAGCGGCTAGCGGGGGCTACAATGAGCAGTTCTTC	CASSIAASGGYNEQFF
TRBV10-3	once	TRBJ2-1	TRBD2	TGTGCCATCAGCGTTGGACTAGCGGGGGGGTTTGGTGAGCAGTTCTTC	CAISVGLAGGFGEQFF
TRBV19	-	TRBJ1-4	-	TGTGCCAGTAGTATAGGGACAGCTAATGAAAAACTGTTTTTT	CASSIGTANEKLFF
TRBV30	-	TRBJ2-7	TRBD2	TGTGCCTGGAGATCCGGCGGGAGCTCCTACGAGCAGTACTTC	CAWRSGGSSYEQYF
TRBV7-2	-	TRBJ2-7	TRBD2	TGTGCCAGCAGCTTTAGCGGGGGGCCGCTCTACGAGCAGTACTTC	CASSFSGGPLYEQYF
TRBV19	-	TRBJ2-3	-	TGTGCCAGTAGGGGGACATTGATAACCTACACAGATACGCAGTATTTT	CASRGTLITYTDTQYF
TRBV6-5	-	TRBJ2-4	TRBD2	TGTGCCAGCAGGGCAGGACTAGCGGGAGTGAACATTCAGTACTTC	CASRAGLAGVNIQYF
TRBV5-1	-	TRBJ2-7	-	TGCGCCAGCAGCAGGACAGTCGTTTACGAGCAGTACTTC	CASSRTVVYEQYF
TRBV30	-	TRBJ2-7	-	TGTGCCTGGGGGGGGAAGGACTTGGGCTACGAGCAGTACTTC	CAWGGKDLGYEQYF
TRBV7-2	-	TRBJ2-7	-	TGTGCCAGCAGCCCGGACGGATACTACGAGCAGTACTTC	CASSPDGYYEQYF
TRBV15	-	TRBJ2-7	-	TGTGCCACCAGCAGAGACAGAGTTGTAAGAGAGCAGTACTTC	CATSRDRVVREQYF
TRBV19	-	TRBJ2-3	TRBD2	TGTGCCAGTAGTATGGGCGGGGGGGCTACAGATACGCAGTATTTT	CASSMGGGATDTQYF
TRBV11-1	-	TRBJ1-1	TRBD1	TGTGCCAGCAGGGACAGGCGAGGGGGCACTGAAGCTTTCTTT	CASRDRRGGTEAFF
TRBV12-3/TRBV12-4	-	TRBJ2-1	-	TGTGCCAGCAGTTTAGTGGTTTCGGATGAGCAGTTCTTC	CASSLVVSDEQFF
TRBV5-1	-	TRBJ2-3	TRBD2	TGCGCCAGCAGCTTCCGAGCGGGGGGGTTTTCTAGCACAGATACGCAGTATTTT	CASSFRAGGFSSTDTQYF
TRBV5-1	once	TRBJ2-1	-	TGCGCCAGCAGCTTGGATTATGGGGTTCGTTACAATGAGCAGTTCTTC	CASSLDYGVRYNEQFF
TRBV5-1	-	TRBJ1-1	-	TGCGCCAGCATGGACAGTTCTGAAGCTTTCTTT	CASMDSSEAFF
TRBV5-5	-	TRBJ2-5	TRBD2	TGTGCCAGCAGCACGGGGACTAGCGGTATAACCCAGTACTTC	CASSTGTSGITQYF
TRBV9	-	TRBJ1-3	-	TGTGCCAGCAGCGTAGGGGGTATCTCTGGAAACACCATATATTTT	CASSVGGISGNTIYF
TRBV10-3	-	TRBJ2-1	TRBD2	TGTGCCATCAGTGAGGGCGGGGGGGGGTACAATGAGCAGTTCTTC	CAISEGGGGYNEQFF
TRBV5-6	-	TRBJ2-7	TRBD1	TGTGCCAGCAGCCAGGGCGGGACAGGGGTTTACGAGCAGTACTTC	CASSQGGTGVYEQYF
TRBV11-2	-	TRBJ1-5	-	TGTGCCAGCAGCTTAGGGGAGGGTTATAGCAATCAGCCCCAGCATTTT	CASSLGEGYSNQPQHF
TRBV5-5	-	TRBJ1-2	-	TGTGCCAGCAGCTTGATGGAAGGTTCCTATGGCTACACCTTC	CASSLMEGSYGYTF
TRBV21-1	-	TRBJ2-2	-	TGTGCCAGCATCCGCACGTGGGGGACCGGGGAGCTGTTTTTT	CASIRTWGTGELFF
TRBV27	-	TRBJ1-2	-	TGTGCCAGCACTCCCCTGAAGGACAGCTATGGCTACACCTTC	CASTPLKDSYGYTF
TRBV28	-	TRBJ1-3	-	TGTGCCAGCAGTTTTGGGCAGGGAGGATCTGGAAACACCATATATTTT	CASSFGQGGSGNTIYF
TRBV7-8	few	TRBJ1-2	TRBD1	TGTGCCAGCAGCTTACGAGGGGGCGAATTCTCTGGCTACACCTTC	CASSLRGGEFSGYTF
TRBV23-1	few	TRBJ1-5	-	TGCGCCAGCAGTCAATCTGGCTCGACAGGTCAGCCCCAGCATTTT	CASSQSGSTGQPQHF
TRBV5-1	-	TRBJ1-1	-	TGCGCCAGCAGCTTCCAGAACACTGAAGCTTTCTTT	CASSFQNTEAFF
TRBV10-1	-	TRBJ1-2	-	TGCGCCAGCAGTGAGCCCCGTTCCGGGGGCTATGGCTACACCTTC	CASSEPRSGGYGYTF
TRBV2	-	TRBJ2-1	TRBD2	TGTGCCAGCAGTGAAGCGCTTCAGGCTAGCGGGGGAAATGAGCAGTTCTTC	CASSEALQASGGNEQFF
TRBV15	few	TRBJ1-5	-	TGTGCCACCAGCAGAGATCAGGGTCAGCCCCAGCATTTT	CATSRDQGQPQHF
TRBV27	-	TRBJ2-5	TRBD2	TGTGCCAGCAGTTTATCAGCGGGGGGAGGAGAGACCCAGTACTTC	CASSLSAGGGETQYF
TRBV13	-	TRBJ2-1	-	TGTGTCAGCAGCTTAGGCCGGAGCTCCTACAATGAGCAGTTCTTC	CVSSLGRSSYNEQFF
TRBV6-5	-	TRBJ2-1	TRBD2	TGTGCCAGCAGCGCCGGGACTAGTACTTGGTTTGAGCAGTTCTTC	CASSAGTSTWFEQFF
TRBV3-1/TRBV3-2	-	TRBJ2-5	-	TGTGCCAGCAGCCAAGATTCAGGGCTTGAGACCCAGTACTTC	CASSQDSGLETQYF
TRBV4-2	-	TRBJ1-1	-	TGTGCCAGCAGCCAAGATCCGCGGATGATGAACACTGAAGCTTTCTTT	CASSQDPRMMNTEAFF
TRBV11-3	-	TRBJ1-6	-	TGTGCCAGCAGCTTAGGGGGTCCGGGGAGTTCACCCCTCCACTTT	CASSLGGPGSSPLHF
TRBV7-9	-	TRBJ1-4	-	TGTGCCAGCAGCGAACAGGGAGGAAATGAAAAACTGTTTTTT	CASSEQGGNEKLFF
TRBV3-1/TRBV3-2	-	TRBJ1-3	-	TGTGCCAGCAGCCAGCCGGGACAAGGCAAAGAAAAGGCTGGAAACACCATATATTTT	CASSQPGQGKEKAGNTIYF